This entry is about one T cell receptor beta chain. Its cognate antigen is unknown. cDNA libraries for TCR alpha and TCR beta, carrying sample barcodes and UMIs, came from 5'RACE with constant-segment primers. TCRdb re-called the 5' RACE reads through MiXCR, storing one row per CDR3 protein. The table has tens of thousands of distinct CDR3 sequences, around 27% seen once. The source of the sample is a study of T-cell memory formation after mild COVID-19. Study observations and caveats: Several responding clones turned up in pre-infection memory, indicating that cross-reactive memory may have taken part.

The TCR originated in a man between 18 and 29 years old who had mild COVID-19 (a few samples of this study predate the infection). Cell type and time point are not known. Sample: PBMCs or a T cell subset sorted from them (not recorded which).

CDR3 sequence (DNA): TGTGCCAGCAGTTCCGGGACAGGGTCGAACAATGAGCAGTTCTTC. Amino acids: CASSSGTGSNNEQFF. This chain joins TRBV12-3 or TRBV12-4 and TRBJ2-1; 9 nucleotides align to TRBD1. The CDR3 loop spans 15 amino acids. V trimming: 4 bases; J trimming: 5 bases; junction bases outside the gene matches: 6.